The clone carrying this T cell receptor beta chain was picked up one time. These data originate in a study of blood T cell repertoires in COVID-19. Turning to the study itself: Sites in the United States, Italy and Spain provided acute and convalescent COVID-19 samples. T cells, B-cell-depleted T cells, or PBMCs supplied cDNA or gDNA.

How the authors handled the data: Scientists estimated how many nucleated cells there were by amplifying reference gene primers. The data were produced by immunoSEQ multiplex PCR, yet TCRdb's version contains in-frame clones alone and is incomplete. Clone size and V and J calls were adopted from that table, with D and trimming inferred from the DNA. The sample holds nearly 350,000 clones, about 90% seen once. V lost 9 bases and J 1 base, leaving 15 bases between the germline ends. Germline CDR1 and CDR2: LNHDA and SQIVND (reference sequence). The CDR3 is 15 residues long. This receptor was obtained from a woman younger than 35 who had recovered from COVID-19. J is TRBJ2-2 and V is TRBV19; D might be TRBD1 (5 bases). Sequencing was carried out using peripheral blood. CDR3 protein: CASGPRAGNTGELFF. The CDR3 nucleotides are TGTGCCAGCGGCCCCAGGGCAGGGAACACCGGGGAGCTGTTTTTT.